This TCR beta chain stems from a study of CD8+CD57+ T cells in acquired aplastic anemia. General observations from the study: Patients were compared with controls for CD8+ Simpson's diversity, and no significant difference emerged. Patients and controls had in common around 29 CD8+ CDR3 sequences.

There are 13 residues in the CDR3. The trim removed 3 bases at V and 5 bases at J, leaving 2 bases unmatched. Germline lookup yields CDR1 MDHEN and CDR2 SYDVKM. A remark on this clonotype: Its antigen is undetermined.

Investigators profiled TCR beta VDJ and CDR3 from genomic DNA template. Using its own MiXCR run on the reads, TCRdb lists one record per CDR3 protein. The sample lists some 180,000 distinct CDR3 sequences, approximately 45% seen once, with roughly 3% in the top ten. The rearrangement links TRBV28 to TRBJ2-5; 8 bases align to TRBD1. The sample consisted of sorted CD4+, CD8+, or CD8+CD57+ T cells (not recorded which) from PBMCs. The source of this sequence is a human donor in good health. CDR3 sequence reads: CASSFRGRETQYF. DNA of the CDR3: TGTGCCAGCAGTTTCAGGGGGCGCGAGACCCAGTACTTC.